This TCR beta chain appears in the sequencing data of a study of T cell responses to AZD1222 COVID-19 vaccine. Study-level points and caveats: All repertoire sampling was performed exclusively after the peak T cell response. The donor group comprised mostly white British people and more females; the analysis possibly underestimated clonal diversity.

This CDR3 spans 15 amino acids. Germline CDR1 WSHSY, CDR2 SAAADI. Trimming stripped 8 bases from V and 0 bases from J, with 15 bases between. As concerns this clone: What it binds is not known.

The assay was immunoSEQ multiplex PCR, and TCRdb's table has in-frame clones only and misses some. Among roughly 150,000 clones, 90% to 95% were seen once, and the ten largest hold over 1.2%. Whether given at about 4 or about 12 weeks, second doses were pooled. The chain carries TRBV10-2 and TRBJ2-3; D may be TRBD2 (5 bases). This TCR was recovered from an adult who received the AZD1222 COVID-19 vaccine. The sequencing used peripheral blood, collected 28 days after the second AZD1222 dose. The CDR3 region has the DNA TGCGCCAGCGCGGGCCGGGGAGAGAGCACAGATACGCAGTATTTT. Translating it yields CASAGRGESTDTQYF.